This TCR beta chain was sequenced for a study of T cell repertoires in cytomegalovirus infection (dated by TCRdb to the late 2010s). For context, the study as a whole: The peptide stimulations were aimed at well-studied HLA-B-restricted epitopes as well as recently identified HLA-C-restricted CMV epitopes, whose presentation resists viral immunomodulation. Donor HLA type was relevant to the analysis, because carriage of CMV infection together with the matching HLA type was indicated by public TCR beta signatures.

This clonotype turned up a few times. What antigen it recognizes has not been identified. One base away there is no much larger clone; base qualities are not given. The sample's treatment or condition label, decoded: in vitro stimulation with specific CMV peptide epitopes to enrich CMV-specific T cells. Sequencing took place on an Illumina HiSeq 1500. TCRdb reworked the public reads: Q25 trimming with fastp, MiXCR clone assembly, productive beta chains retained. Each CDR3 protein gets just one entry, which takes the most common genes and DNA from the rows behind it. This sample holds under 500,000 distinct CDR3 sequences; approximately 46% were observed only once. The ten most abundant clones make up 43% of the sample. The cysteine opens and the phenylalanine closes a CDR3 of 13 amino acids. Solely the CDR3 DNA is kept, with 39 bases framed from the first base. A distance of 15 bases separates the germline ends of V and J, which lose 6 bases and 6 bases respectively.

General conclusions and limits of the study: The ex vivo response was dominated by HLA-C-restricted CMV-specific TCR beta clonotypes, and the single most frequent clonotype in two of eight donors was supplied by these HLA-C-restricted clonotypes. Carriers of CMV infection plus the relevant HLA type were discriminated by the cumulative frequency of public TCR beta family members in the study cohort and in an independent roughly 400-donor cohort.

The chain was built from TRBV12-3 or TRBV12-4 and TRBJ2-7; a confident D gene designation cannot be given. The sequence was obtained from a human donor in good health (CMV status not recorded). Some clones in this sample may be carry-over from other donors' samples. This specimen was cultured PBMCs, taken from culture after CMV antigen stimulation. The CDR3 region reads CASSLLPGIEQYF. The bases read TGTGCCAGCAGCCTTCTCCCGGGCATCGAGCAGTACTTC.